This T cell receptor (beta chain) emerged from a study of T cells in Graves' hyperthyroidism and ophthalmopathy. Fresh peripheral blood, roughly 9.8 ml of it, supplied the PBMCs. A note on this clonotype: The antigen is unknown.

The CDR3 covers 15 residues. V trimming: 11 bases; J trimming: 1 base; junction bases outside the gene matches: 11. Germline loops: CDR1 ENHRY, CDR2 SYGVKD. The study, taken as a whole, reports: In blood, most of the thyroid clonotypes expanded above 0.001 were also present.

TCR beta CDR3 regions were amplified from RNA transcripts. Researchers ran a first-round RT-PCR on the TCR CDR3 using the HTBI primer set. Each CDR3 protein is one row after TCRdb ran MiXCR on the multiplex PCR reads. The sample has around 570,000 distinct CDR3 sequences; less than 20% are singletons. Source material: blood. This clonotype was sampled from a man aged 40-49 years with Graves' ophthalmopathy. V gene TRBV10-3 combines with J gene TRBJ1-1, with 9 bases matching TRBD1. CDR3 in amino acids: CAAQGALSSNTEAFF. The CDR3 nucleotides are TGTGCCGCACAGGGGGCACTCTCTTCGAACACTGAAGCTTTCTTT.